Listed below are T cell receptor beta chains from one sample, sequenced in a study of blood T cell repertoires in COVID-19. TCRdb's copy holds only in-frame clones and misses some; the assay was immunoSEQ multiplex PCR. This sample carries roughly 180,000 clones, 75% to 90% of them seen once, and the ten largest clones take 6% to 7%. Sequenced sample: peripheral blood. Receptors originate from a woman aged 40 to 50 with COVID-19, enrolled during active disease. The CDR3 runs from the conserved cysteine through the conserved F or W. The D gene is left open where the match is weak. The size of a clone is reported for some rows only, either as once, few or many, or as a class for expanded clones.

d_call	j_call	v_call	clone_size	cdr3_nt	cdr3_aa
TRBD1	TRBJ2-7	TRBV2	once	TGTGCCAGCAGTGAGACAGGGTCCCACGAGCAGTACTTC	CASSETGSHEQYF
.	TRBJ2-7	TRBV3-1/TRBV3-2	.	TGTGCCAGCAGCCGCGACAGAGACTACGAGCAGTACTTC	CASSRDRDYEQYF
.	TRBJ1-3	TRBV2	.	TGTGCCAGCAGTGGTAGTCCATCCATCTCTGGAAACACCATATATTTT	CASSGSPSISGNTIYF
.	TRBJ1-3	TRBV5-4	once	TGTGCCAGCAGCCCGACAGTTTCCGAAAACACCATATATTTT	CASSPTVSENTIYF
.	TRBJ2-5	TRBV7-9	.	TGTGCCAGCACCGGGGAGGTTTGGAAAAGCAACGGAGAGACCCAGTACTTC	CASTGEVWKSNGETQYF
TRBD1	TRBJ2-1	TRBV4-2	once	TGTGCCAGCAGCCAAGATGGGGACAGTTACAATGAGCAGTTCTTC	CASSQDGDSYNEQFF
.	TRBJ2-7	TRBV3-1/TRBV3-2	.	TGTGCCAGCAGCCAAGGGTTTGGGGCCCACGAGCAGTACTTC	CASSQGFGAHEQYF
.	TRBJ2-7	TRBV19	few	TGTGCCAGTAGTATAGCTATACTCGGGCAGGGGTCCTACGAGCAGTACTTC	CASSIAILGQGSYEQYF
.	TRBJ2-7	TRBV5-5	.	TGTGCCAGCAGCTTGAGGGGCCCCTCCTACGAGCAGTACTTC	CASSLRGPSYEQYF
.	TRBJ2-3	TRBV11-2	.	TGTGCCAGCAGCCTAGCAGGCGCAGATACGCAGTATTTT	CASSLAGADTQYF
.	TRBJ1-5	TRBV24-1	.	TGTGCCACCAGTGATCTCGCACACGTATACCGGCATTTT	CATSDLAHVYRHF
.	TRBJ2-7	TRBV2	.	TGTGCCAGCAGTCGTGAGAGCTCCTACGAGCAGTACTTC	CASSRESSYEQYF
TRBD2	TRBJ2-1	TRBV7-3	many	TGTGCCAGCAGCTTGAGGCTAGCGGGAGCCAATGAGCAGTTCTTC	CASSLRLAGANEQFF
TRBD1	TRBJ1-2	TRBV6-6	.	TGTGCCAGCAGTTATGGCTCGGACAGGGGTGGCTACACCTTC	CASSYGSDRGGYTF
TRBD2	TRBJ2-3	TRBV7-8	.	TGTGCCAGCAGCTTAGATCGTCGGGAGGGCACAGATACGCAGTATTTT	CASSLDRREGTDTQYF
TRBD1	TRBJ1-2	TRBV7-6	.	TGTGCCAGCAGCTTAGCGGCCGGACAGGGCCTGCGCTATGGCTACACCTTC	CASSLAAGQGLRYGYTF
TRBD1	TRBJ1-1	TRBV19	.	TGTGCCAGTGCGTCCAGGGGGGCTGAAGCTTTCTTT	CASASRGAEAFF
TRBD1	TRBJ1-2	TRBV28	.	TGTGCCAGCAGCTGGGAGGCGGGACAGGGCTATGGCTACACCTTC	CASSWEAGQGYGYTF
TRBD1	TRBJ2-1	TRBV5-1	.	TGCGCCAGCGGACTTACAGGGGATTTCTACAATGAGCAGTTCTTC	CASGLTGDFYNEQFF
.	TRBJ1-5	TRBV28	.	TGTGCCAGCAGCATCACACGGGGAGGGAACAATCAGCCCCAGCATTTT	CASSITRGGNNQPQHF
.	TRBJ1-2	TRBV5-6	.	TGTGCCAGCAGCTTATTACGTTTTAGGCAGGATGGCTACACCTTC	CASSLLRFRQDGYTF
.	TRBJ2-2	TRBV7-3	.	TGTGCCAGCAGCCTAGCAGGCGGGGAGCTGTTTTTT	CASSLAGGELFF
TRBD1	TRBJ1-2	TRBV27	once	TGTGCCAGCAGCTCGGGACAGCCCTCCTTAGGGTCTGGCTACACCTTC	CASSSGQPSLGSGYTF
.	TRBJ2-3	TRBV7-2	.	TGTGCCAGCAGCTCCATGAGCCTTCTCCTCACAGATACGCAGTATTTT	CASSSMSLLLTDTQYF
TRBD1	TRBJ1-1	TRBV9	.	TGTGCCAGCAGCGGACTACAGGGGGCGGTAAACACTGAAGCTTTCTTT	CASSGLQGAVNTEAFF
TRBD1	TRBJ2-5	TRBV27	few	TGTGCCAGCAGTTTGCAAGGGACAGTTGGGACCCAGTACTTC	CASSLQGTVGTQYF
TRBD1	TRBJ1-2	TRBV25-1	.	TGTGCCAGCAGTGGGGGGACAGGGGGACCCTGGTCAACCTTC	CASSGGTGGPWSTF
.	TRBJ2-7	TRBV7-9	.	TGTGCCAGCAGTTCGTACGAGCAGTACTTC	CASSSYEQYF
.	TRBJ2-1	TRBV12-2	.	TGTGCAAGTCGCCAAAGGGACAGTCGAACCGGGACTAGCGGGGAACACGCGGAAAATGAGCAGTTCTTC	CASRQRDSRTGTSGEHAENEQFF
TRBD1	TRBJ1-5	TRBV28	.	TGTGCCAGCAGGTCCGACAGGGGATATGATCAGCCCCAGCATTTT	CASRSDRGYDQPQHF
TRBD1	TRBJ2-7	TRBV19	.	TGTGCCAGTAGTGGCTGGGACAGGGCGGGCGAGCAGTACTTC	CASSGWDRAGEQYF
.	TRBJ1-1	TRBV11-2	.	TGTGCCAGCAGCTTATCCGGTAATTGGGCTCGGAACACTGAAGCTTTCTTT	CASSLSGNWARNTEAFF
.	TRBJ1-4	TRBV3-1/TRBV3-2	.	TGTGCCAGCGAGGGGGGGAATGAAAAACTGTTTTTT	CASEGGNEKLFF
TRBD2	TRBJ2-7	TRBV3-1/TRBV3-2	.	TGTGCCAGCATGGCGGGACTAGCGAGTTACGAGCAGTACTTC	CASMAGLASYEQYF
.	TRBJ2-7	TRBV27	few	TGTGCCAGCAGTCATCAGGGATTCTACGAGCAGTACTTC	CASSHQGFYEQYF
TRBD1	TRBJ1-1	TRBV5-1	.	TGCGCCAGCAGCTTGGGGGACAGGGGGCGTACTGAAGCTTTCTTT	CASSLGDRGRTEAFF
TRBD2	TRBJ2-2	TRBV9	.	TGTGCCAGCAGCGGATTAGCGGGAGCGGGCACCGGGGAGCTGTTTTTT	CASSGLAGAGTGELFF
.	TRBJ1-1	TRBV7-9	.	TGTGCCAGCAGCTTAGGGACAGTCCACACTGAAGCTTTCTTT	CASSLGTVHTEAFF
.	TRBJ2-7	TRBV12-3/TRBV12-4	.	TGTGCCAGCAGTGGAGGGTCCTACGAGCAGTACTTC	CASSGGSYEQYF
TRBD2	TRBJ2-1	TRBV3-1/TRBV3-2	.	TGTGCCAGCAGCCAGACCGGGGGGGGAGTCAGGGACAATGAGCAGTTCTTC	CASSQTGGGVRDNEQFF